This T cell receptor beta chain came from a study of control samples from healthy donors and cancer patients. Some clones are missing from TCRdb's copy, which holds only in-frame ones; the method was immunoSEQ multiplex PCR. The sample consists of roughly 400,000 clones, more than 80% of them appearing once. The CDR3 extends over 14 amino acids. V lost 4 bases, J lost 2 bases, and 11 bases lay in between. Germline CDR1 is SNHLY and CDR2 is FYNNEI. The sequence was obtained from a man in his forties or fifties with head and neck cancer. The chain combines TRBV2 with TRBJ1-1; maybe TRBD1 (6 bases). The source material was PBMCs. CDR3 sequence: CASSGTAINTEAFF. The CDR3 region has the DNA TGTGCCAGCAGTGGGACAGCGATTAACACTGAAGCTTTCTTT. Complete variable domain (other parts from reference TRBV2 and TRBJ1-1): EPEVTQTPSHQVTQMGQEVILRCVPISNHLYFYWYRQILGQKVEFLVSFYNNEISEKSEIFDDQFSVERPDGSNFTLKIRSTKLEDSAMYFCASSGTAINTEAFFGQGTRLTVV.